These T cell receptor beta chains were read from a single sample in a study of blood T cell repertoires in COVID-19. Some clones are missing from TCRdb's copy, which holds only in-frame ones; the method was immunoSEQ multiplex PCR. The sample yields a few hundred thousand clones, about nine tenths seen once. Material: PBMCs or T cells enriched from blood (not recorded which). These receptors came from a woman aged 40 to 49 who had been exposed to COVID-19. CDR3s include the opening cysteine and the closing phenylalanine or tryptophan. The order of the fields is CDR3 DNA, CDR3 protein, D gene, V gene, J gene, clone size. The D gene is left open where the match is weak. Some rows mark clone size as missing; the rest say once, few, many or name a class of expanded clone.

TGCGCCAGCAGCCAAGATCGACGGGAGGGGACTGAAGCTTTCTTT	CASSQDRREGTEAFF	.	TRBV4-3	TRBJ1-1	.
TGCGCCAGCAGCCTTCGCTTTCGGGATGGGCAGTTCTTC	CASSLRFRDGQFF	.	TRBV4-3	TRBJ2-1	.
TGCGCCAGCAGCCCGGACCCCGACAGGAAAACCCAGTACTTC	CASSPDPDRKTQYF	.	TRBV5-1	TRBJ2-7	.
TGTGCCAGTCGGGGGGGGCCGACTGAAGCTTTCTTT	CASRGGPTEAFF	.	TRBV19	TRBJ1-1	.
TGTGCCAGCAGTGACCAGACTAGAATCCCAGATACGCAGTATTTT	CASSDQTRIPDTQYF	.	TRBV2	TRBJ2-3	.
TGCAGTGCTAGTAGGGGGGGAACTAACTATGGCTACACCTTC	CSASRGGTNYGYTF	.	TRBV20-1	TRBJ1-2	.
TGTGCCAGCAGCCTAGGAGGTGTATCTGAAGCTTTCTTT	CASSLGGVSEAFF	.	TRBV3-1/TRBV3-2	TRBJ1-1	.
TGTGCCATCCGTGGACGGGGGGGCAATTCACCCCTCCACTTT	CAIRGRGGNSPLHF	.	TRBV2	TRBJ1-6	.
TGCGCCAGCAGCTTAAGTCGGACAGGGGGATCTGCTAACTATGGCTACACCTTC	CASSLSRTGGSANYGYTF	TRBD1	TRBV5-1	TRBJ1-2	.
TGTGCCAGCAGTGATCCCCAACAGCCCCAGCATTTT	CASSDPQQPQHF	.	TRBV2	TRBJ1-5	.
TGTGCCAGCAGCTTAGGTGAGGGTGGGAATCAGCCCCAGCATTTT	CASSLGEGGNQPQHF	.	TRBV7-9	TRBJ1-5	once
TGTGCCAGCAGCTTGGGGCGGCATTCCTATAATTCACCCCTCCACTTT	CASSLGRHSYNSPLHF	.	TRBV5-6	TRBJ1-6	.
TGTGCCAGCTCACCGGCACCTAGCAATCAGCCCCAGCATTTT	CASSPAPSNQPQHF	.	TRBV18	TRBJ1-5	.
TGTGCCAGCAGCTTAGCGGCAGGGCTTCTCTATGGCTACACCTTC	CASSLAAGLLYGYTF	.	TRBV13	TRBJ1-2	.
TGTGCCAGCGGTGAATTGAGCTCCTACAATGAGCAGTTCTTC	CASGELSSYNEQFF	.	TRBV6-1	TRBJ2-1	.
TGTGCCAGCAGGTACACTAGCACAGCAGATACGCAGTATTTT	CASRYTSTADTQYF	.	TRBV27	TRBJ2-3	.
TGTGCCAGCAGCTTGGTCCTGAATCAGCCCCAGCATTTT	CASSLVLNQPQHF	.	TRBV5-5	TRBJ1-5	once
TGTGCCAGCAGCAGGAGGACAGGGAAGGGCAATCAGCCCCAGCATTTT	CASSRRTGKGNQPQHF	.	TRBV21-1	TRBJ1-5	many
TGTGCCACCAGTGGTGGGACAGGGTACACTGAAGCTTTCTTT	CATSGGTGYTEAFF	TRBD1	TRBV24-1	TRBJ1-1	once
TGCGCCAGCAATTGGCAGGGGCTGGCGAGAACAGATACGCAGTATTTT	CASNWQGLARTDTQYF	.	TRBV5-1	TRBJ2-3	.
TGTGCCAGCAGACCTCGGGGAGTTGGCGTCCAGCCCCAGCATTTT	CASRPRGVGVQPQHF	.	TRBV6-2/TRBV6-3	TRBJ1-5	.
TGTGCCAGTATTACATGGACAGGCTATGGCTACACCTTC	CASITWTGYGYTF	TRBD1	TRBV19	TRBJ1-2	.
TGTGCCAGCAGCTTAGGCCAGGGCTCTCTTGAAGCTTTCTTT	CASSLGQGSLEAFF	.	TRBV11-2	TRBJ1-1	.
TGTGCCTGGAGTCGCACACGGACTAGCGGGTCCACAGATACGCAGTATTTT	CAWSRTRTSGSTDTQYF	TRBD2	TRBV30	TRBJ2-3	.
TGTGCCAGCAGCCCGGGACTAATCGAGACCCAGTACTTC	CASSPGLIETQYF	TRBD2	TRBV7-2	TRBJ2-5	.
TGTGCCAGCAGACTAGGGATTTCCTATAATTCACCCCTCCACTTT	CASRLGISYNSPLHF	.	TRBV6-5	TRBJ1-6	.
TGTGCCAGCAGTTACGTGACTCTCTCTGAAGCTTTCTTT	CASSYVTLSEAFF	.	TRBV6-2/TRBV6-3	TRBJ1-1	.
TGTGCCAGCAGCGTGGGGACTAGCGGGATCAAAGAGACCCAGTACTTC	CASSVGTSGIKETQYF	TRBD2	TRBV9	TRBJ2-5	.
TGTGCCAGCAGCGTAGGCGGGCATCCTAGCACAGATACGCAGTATTTT	CASSVGGHPSTDTQYF	.	TRBV9	TRBJ2-3	.
TGTGCCAGCAGCTCCTCGGTTGGCGCGGGCGGCTACACCTTC	CASSSSVGAGGYTF	.	TRBV7-9	TRBJ1-2	.
TGTGCCAGCAGCGTAGCTACCGGGACAGGGAGCTATGGCTACACCTTC	CASSVATGTGSYGYTF	TRBD1	TRBV9	TRBJ1-2	.
TGTGCCAGCAGTGAGGAGGGAGGCTATGGCTACACCTTC	CASSEEGGYGYTF	.	TRBV6-1	TRBJ1-2	.
TGCGCCAGCAGCTTGGTCACGGACAGGGGAATGAATGAGCAGTTCTTC	CASSLVTDRGMNEQFF	TRBD1	TRBV5-1	TRBJ2-1	.
TGTGCCAGCAGCGTATCAGCTCCCGGATGGACTAGCGGGAGGACCGGGGAGCTGTTTTTT	CASSVSAPGWTSGRTGELFF	TRBD2	TRBV9	TRBJ2-2	.
TGTGCCAGCAGTCCTAGACAGGCGTGGGACGAGCAGTACTTC	CASSPRQAWDEQYF	.	TRBV6-6	TRBJ2-7	.
TGTGCCAGTAGTACCTCCTCTACCCGCGTCGCCTACAATGAGCAGTTCTTC	CASSTSSTRVAYNEQFF	.	TRBV19	TRBJ2-1	.
TGTGCCAGTAGTATATTCGGGAGGGGGGACATTCAGTACTTC	CASSIFGRGDIQYF	TRBD2	TRBV19	TRBJ2-4	.
TGCAGCGTTTTGGCGGGCGACCAAGCTTTCTTT	CSVLAGDQAFF	.	TRBV29-1	TRBJ1-1	.
TGTGCCAGCAGCGTTGGACAGTACCCTGAGTGGGCTTTCTTT	CASSVGQYPEWAFF	.	TRBV9	TRBJ1-1	.
TGTGCCAGCAGCATGGGACTAGCAAGCTACAATGAGCAGTTCTTC	CASSMGLASYNEQFF	TRBD2	TRBV7-3	TRBJ2-1	.
TGTGCCAGCAGTGGGTCTAGGGGAGGGTTCCCAGGAGGCTATGGCTACACCTTC	CASSGSRGGFPGGYGYTF	.	TRBV2	TRBJ1-2	.
TGTGCCAGCACCGAGACAGGGTCACCAAATCAGCCCCAGCATTTT	CASTETGSPNQPQHF	TRBD1	TRBV2	TRBJ1-5	.